Described below is a single TCR beta chain sequence and its context. The entry originates in a study of blood T cell repertoires in COVID-19. Original methodology: Amplifying reference gene primers gave estimates of nucleated cell counts. TCRdb's copy holds only in-frame clones and misses some; the assay was immunoSEQ multiplex PCR. V and J calls plus clone size are reproduced from that table; the DNA served to infer D and trimming. The sample consists of hundreds of thousands of clones, 88% of them appearing once. Germline CDR1 and CDR2: MNHEY and SVGAGI. The CDR3 consists of 14 residues. Trimming removed 8 bases at V and 10 bases at J, with 18 bases between.

Sequenced material: PBMCs or T cells enriched from blood (not recorded which). This sequence was found in a woman in her 50s who had recovered from COVID-19. This chain uses TRBV6-5 with TRBJ1-6; D gene ambiguous. In DNA, the CDR3 is TGTGCCAGCCTTGGACTTGCATCGTCGTCACCCCTCCACTTT. Translation gives CASLGLASSSPLHF.